What follows describes a single T cell receptor (beta chain). Two negative PCRs, clearance, or symptom resolution had been documented for recovered Cohort 3 donors. This entry comes from a study of blood T cell repertoires in COVID-19. About the study: In each case, the material was cDNA or gDNA derived from T cells, B-cell-depleted T cells, or PBMCs.

Only in-frame clones appear in the TCRdb table, and some are missing; sequencing was by immunoSEQ multiplex PCR. Altogether around 190,000 clones are present, 80% to 90% being singletons, with the ten largest covering 9.2%. There are 13 residues in the CDR3. The junction had 5 bases not matched to a gene; V was cut back by 6 bases and J by 6 bases. The germline gives CDR1 MNHEY, CDR2 SVGAGI. The specimen sequenced was PBMCs or T cells enriched from blood (not recorded which). This TCR derives from a man aged 35-49 years who had recovered from COVID-19. The J gene is TRBJ1-5, the V gene TRBV6-5; 7 bases fit TRBD1. CDR3 loop: CASRVAGGQPQHF. The CDR3 DNA reads as TGTGCCAGCAGGGTTGCAGGGGGTCAGCCCCAGCATTTT.